Described below is a single T cell receptor beta chain sequence and its context. Its antigen is not identified. Germline values: CDR1 LNHDA, CDR2 SQIVND (reference sequence). After removal of 4 bases from V and 7 bases from J, the junction contained 8 bases not matched to a gene. The CDR3 has 16 amino acids. The record originates from a study of T cell responses to AZD1222 COVID-19 vaccine. Study results and limitations: Spike-specific TCR breadth and depth were elevated following two AZD1222 doses.

Here immunoSEQ multiplex PCR was the method, and the copy in TCRdb shows in-frame clones only, minus some. Of 90,000 to 150,000 clones listed, roughly 89% are singletons. Here the sequenced sample was peripheral blood, taken 28 days after the second AZD1222 dose. The chain links TRBV19 to TRBJ1-6; TRBD1 matches at 9 bases. The source is an adult who received the AZD1222 COVID-19 vaccine. The CDR3 is CASSSLGQGYNSPLHF. The CDR3 DNA reads as TGTGCCAGTAGTAGCCTGGGACAGGGCTACAATTCACCCCTCCACTTT.